The TCR beta chain under discussion was sequenced for a study of cytomegalovirus exposure and HLA in healthy donors. About the study: Unique TCR beta sequences numbering fewer than 130 million came from 150 million to 200 million T cells in an earlier analysis.

It was with 60 Vbeta and 13 Jbeta primers that the PCR ran. The protocol was immunoSEQ multiplex PCR, while the TCRdb copy is restricted to in-frame clones and leaves out a portion. The repertoire has about 160,000 clones, 75% of them found once; the top ten carry approximately 3.1%. Looked up from germline, CDR1 is MGHRA and CDR2 is YSYEKL. Trimming cost V 4 bases and J 7 bases, with 19 bases left between them. The CDR3 has 16 amino acids. The chain has TRBV4-1 and TRBJ1-4; D not certain. The receptor comes from a woman in her 50s in good health and CMV-seropositive. Sequenced sample: PBMCs. The CDR3 nucleotides are TGCGCCAGCAGCCGAAATCGTCCGCAAGCGGGTGAAAAACTGTTTTTT. It encodes CASSRNRPQAGEKLFF.